These 13 T cell receptor beta chains came from one sample sequenced in a study of beta chain features in type 1 diabetes. These receptors have no known antigen. All of the isolated RNA was reverse transcribed, so expressed TCRB transcripts were sequenced. Sequencing was performed with immunoSEQ multiplex PCR; in TCRdb, only in-frame clones are kept and a portion is missing. This table has hundreds of thousands of clones, roughly an eighth appearing once. Overall study findings and caveats: Researchers report that Type 1 diabetes patients had moderately but significantly shorter TCRB CDR3s across all four CD4+ subsets.

The specimen was naive CD4+ T cells from blood. The receptors originated from a man younger than 40 with type 1 diabetes.

This clone was counted a few times. CDR3 region: CASRLKNIQYF. CDR3 DNA sequence: TGTGCCAGTCGACTGAAAAACATTCAGTACTTC. The rearrangement joins TRBV19 to TRBJ2-4, with D hard to call. Trimming left V 8 bases short and J 4 bases short, with 6 bases between. Germline V gene data show CDR1 as LNHDA and CDR2 as SQIVND (reference sequence). The CDR3 spans 11 residues.

The table lists this clone with a few counts. This sequence joins TRBV7-2 and TRBJ2-7; 15 nucleotides align to TRBD2. The V and J ends lost 4 bases and 6 bases, in that order; junction bases with no gene match: 4. Germline lookup yields CDR1 SGHTA and CDR2 FQGNSA. CDR3 length: 15 residues. CDR3 sequence: CASSSEGLAGGEQYF. The CDR3 DNA follows: TGTGCCAGCAGCTCCGAGGGACTAGCGGGAGGCGAGCAGTACTTC.

This chain uses TRBV6-5 with TRBJ2-7; D perhaps matches TRBD2 (6 bases). Germline CDR1 is MNHEY and CDR2 is SVGAGI. The CDR3 totals 14 residues. V was clipped by 2 bases and J by 3 bases, with 11 bases between them. CDR3 sequence reads: CASSYDGRFYEQYF. The DNA of the CDR3 is TGTGCCAGCAGTTACGACGGGAGATTCTACGAGCAGTACTTC.

This clone has a handful of counts. The chain recombines TRBV29-1 with TRBJ1-1; D gene ambiguous. This CDR3 spans 14 amino acids. The V end was cut by 0 bases, the J end by 1 base, with 9 bases between. Per the germline V gene, CDR1 is SQVTM and CDR2 is ANQGSEA. CDR3 loop: CSVEDLAKNTEAFF. The CDR3 DNA is TGCAGCGTTGAAGATCTAGCCAAGAACACTGAAGCTTTCTTT.

This chain joins TRBV15 and TRBJ1-4; D perhaps matches TRBD1 (5 bases). This CDR3 contains 13 residues. V gave up 0 bases and J gave up 8 bases, with 7 bases separating them. Germline V gene lookup returns CDR1 LNHNV and CDR2 YYDKDF (reference sequence). The CDR3 is CATSREDSEKLFF. CDR3 in DNA: TGTGCCACCAGCAGAGAAGACAGCGAAAAACTGTTTTTT. Drawing the rest from reference TRBV15 and TRBJ1-4, the complete variable domain is DAMVIQNPRYQVTQFGKPVTLSCSQTLNHNVMYWYQQKSSQAPKLLFHYYDKDFNNEADTPDNFQSRRPNTSFCFLDIRSPGLGDTAMYLCATSREDSEKLFFGSGTQLSVL.

The chain uses TRBV18 and TRBJ1-1; 7 bases match TRBD1. V was pared by 5 bases and J by 11 bases, with 11 bases of the junction left unmatched. Germline values: CDR1 KGHSH, CDR2 LQKENI. The CDR3 covers 13 residues. This chain's CDR3 is CASSAGGLDEAFF. As DNA, the CDR3 is TGTGCCAGCTCAGCAGGGGGGCTAGATGAGGCTTTCTTT.

The V and J genes are TRBV19 and TRBJ1-5; TRBD1 agrees at 7 bases. The CDR3 is made up of 16 amino acids. Trimming at V came to 4 bases and at J to 0 bases, leaving 6 bases not matched to a gene. Germline V gene sequence: CDR1 LNHDA, CDR2 SQIVND (reference sequence). The chain's CDR3 is CASSRGQQHSNQPQHF. CDR3 nucleotides: TGTGCCAGTAGTAGGGGACAGCAACATAGCAATCAGCCCCAGCATTTT.

Only a few counts were recorded for this clone. The chain links TRBV5-1 to TRBJ2-3, with 8 nucleotides matching TRBD2. Germline loops: CDR1 SGHRS, CDR2 YFSETQ. The CDR3 runs to 18 residues. With 2 bases clipped from V and 0 bases from J, the junction kept 11 bases outside the gene matches. Written as DNA, the CDR3 is TGCGCCAGCAGCTTCCAGCCACAGACTAGCGCCAGCACAGATACGCAGTATTTT. Its protein is CASSFQPQTSASTDTQYF.

The rearrangement links TRBV14 to TRBJ2-1; D gene ambiguous. The CDR3 has 13 residues. Germline CDR1 is SGHDN and CDR2 is FVKESK. Trimming removed 0 bases from V and 7 bases from J, with 7 bases in between. The CDR3 sequence: CASSQDSRNEQFF. DNA of the CDR3: TGTGCCAGCAGCCAAGATTCGAGGAATGAGCAGTTCTTC.

This clone was counted a few times. The chain couples TRBV5-1 to TRBJ1-1; D is undetermined. Trimming cost V 4 bases and J 2 bases, with 12 bases left between them. The CDR3 has 14 residues. Germline CDR1 reads SGHRS; CDR2 reads YFSETQ. CDR3 DNA sequence: TGCGCCAGCAGCCCGACGGGGTCCAACACTGAAGCTTTCTTT. It is translated as CASSPTGSNTEAFF.

This clone was observed a few times. The chain combines TRBV18 with TRBJ2-7; D is possibly TRBD2 (5 bases). V was clipped by 1 base and J by 2 bases, with 15 bases between them. CDR3 length: 16 residues. The germline V gene encodes CDR1 KGHSH and CDR2 LQKENI. In nucleotides, the CDR3 is TGTGCCAGCTCACCACTCTTACTGGGAGAGGCCTACGAGCAGTACTTC. The encoded protein is CASSPLLLGEAYEQYF.

This clone was counted only a few times. The rearrangement uses TRBV28 and TRBJ2-7; 10 bases align to TRBD2. The ends lost 6 bases at V and 3 bases at J; junction bases unmatched: 14. The CDR3 has 17 amino acids. Germline CDR1 MDHEN, CDR2 SYDVKM. CDR3 in amino acids: CASRSGLASLNIYEQYF. The DNA for the CDR3 is TGTGCCAGCAGGTCGGGACTAGCGAGCCTGAATATCTACGAGCAGTACTTC.

This clone was counted only a few times. The chain is built from TRBV27 and TRBJ1-2; D gene ambiguous. This CDR3 is 15 amino acids long. Trimming pared 7 bases from V and 5 bases from J, leaving 20 bases between. Germline-derived CDR1 and CDR2 are MNHEY and SMNVEV (reference sequence). CDR3 region: CASKQNRGLWYGYTF. In nucleotides, the CDR3 is TGTGCCAGCAAACAAAACAGAGGGCTTTGGTATGGCTACACCTTC.